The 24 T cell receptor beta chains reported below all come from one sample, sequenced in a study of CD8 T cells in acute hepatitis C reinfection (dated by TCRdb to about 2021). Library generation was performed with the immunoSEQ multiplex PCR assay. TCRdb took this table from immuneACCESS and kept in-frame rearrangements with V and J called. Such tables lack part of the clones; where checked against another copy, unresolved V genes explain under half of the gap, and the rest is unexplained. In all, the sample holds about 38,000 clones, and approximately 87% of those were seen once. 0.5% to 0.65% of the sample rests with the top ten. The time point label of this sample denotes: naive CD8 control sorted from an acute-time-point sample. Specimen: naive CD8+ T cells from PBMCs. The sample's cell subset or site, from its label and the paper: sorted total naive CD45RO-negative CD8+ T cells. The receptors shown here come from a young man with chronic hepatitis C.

CDR3 loop: CAWSVGQVNQPQHF. The CDR3 DNA is TGTGCCTGGAGTGTGGGACAGGTTAATCAGCCCCAGCATTTT. The J gene is TRBJ1-5, the V gene TRBV30, with 8 bases aligning to TRBD1. The CDR3 runs to 14 residues. Germline CDR1 and CDR2: GTSNPN and SVGIG (reference sequence). The J segment lost 4 bases and the V segment lost 0 bases, leaving 2 bases of the junction unmatched.

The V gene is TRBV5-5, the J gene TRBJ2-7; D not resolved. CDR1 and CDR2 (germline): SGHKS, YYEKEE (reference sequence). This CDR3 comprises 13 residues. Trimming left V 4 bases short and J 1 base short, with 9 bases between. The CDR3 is CASSPMPSYEQYF. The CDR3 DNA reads TGTGCCAGCAGCCCTATGCCATCCTACGAGCAGTACTTC.

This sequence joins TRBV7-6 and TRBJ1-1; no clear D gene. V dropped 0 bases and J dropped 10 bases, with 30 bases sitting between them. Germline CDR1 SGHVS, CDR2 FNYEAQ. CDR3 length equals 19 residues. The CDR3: CASSLALMETDGGVNGAFF. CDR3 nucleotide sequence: TGTGCCAGCAGCTTAGCGTTAATGGAAACCGACGGTGGGGTCAATGGAGCTTTCTTT.

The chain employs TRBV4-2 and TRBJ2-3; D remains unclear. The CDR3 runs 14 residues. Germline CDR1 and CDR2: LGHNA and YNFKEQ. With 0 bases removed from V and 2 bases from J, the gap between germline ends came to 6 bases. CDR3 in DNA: TGTGCCAGCAGCCAAGATCCGGCCACAGATACGCAGTATTTT. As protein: CASSQDPATDTQYF.

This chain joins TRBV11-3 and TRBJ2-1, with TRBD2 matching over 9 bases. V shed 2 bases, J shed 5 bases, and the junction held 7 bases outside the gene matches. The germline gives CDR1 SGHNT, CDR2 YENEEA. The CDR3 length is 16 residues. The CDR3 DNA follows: TGTGCCAGCAGCTTAAGGGCTAGCGGGACTCACAATGAGCAGTTCTTC. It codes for CASSLRASGTHNEQFF. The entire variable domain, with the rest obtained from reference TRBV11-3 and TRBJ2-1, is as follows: EAGVVQSPRYKIIEKKQPVAFWCNPISGHNTLYWYLQNLGQGPELLIRYENEEAVDDSQLPKDRFSAERLKGVDSTLKIQPAELGDSAVYLCASSLRASGTHNEQFFGPGTRLTVL.

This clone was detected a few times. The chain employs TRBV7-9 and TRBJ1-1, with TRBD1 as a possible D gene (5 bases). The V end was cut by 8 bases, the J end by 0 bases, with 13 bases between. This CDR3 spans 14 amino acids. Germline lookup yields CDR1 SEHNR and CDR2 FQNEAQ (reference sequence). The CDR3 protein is CASRSGTVNTEAFF. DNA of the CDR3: TGTGCCAGCCGGTCGGGGACGGTGAACACTGAAGCTTTCTTT.

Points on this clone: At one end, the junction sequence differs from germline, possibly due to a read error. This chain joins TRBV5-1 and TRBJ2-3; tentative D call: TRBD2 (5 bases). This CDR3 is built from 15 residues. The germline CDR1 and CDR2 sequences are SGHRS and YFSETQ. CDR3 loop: CASGLWGATTDTQYF. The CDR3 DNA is TGCGCCAGCGGCTTGTGGGGAGCAACCACAGATACGCAGTATTTT.

CDR3 in DNA: TGTGCCACCAGCAGAGATCTCCACGTGAGCTCCTACGAGCAGTACTTC. It specifies CATSRDLHVSSYEQYF. The chain employs TRBV15 and TRBJ2-7; no definite D call. The CDR3 contains 16 residues. V was shortened by 0 bases and J by 0 bases, with 12 bases between the two germline ends. The germline V gene has CDR1 LNHNV and CDR2 YYDKDF (reference sequence).

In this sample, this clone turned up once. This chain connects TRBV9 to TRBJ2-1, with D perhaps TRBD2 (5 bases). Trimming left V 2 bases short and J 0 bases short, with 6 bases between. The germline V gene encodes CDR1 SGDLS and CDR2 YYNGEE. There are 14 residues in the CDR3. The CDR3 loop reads CASSVGDSYNEQFF. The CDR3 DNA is TGTGCCAGCAGCGTCGGGGACTCCTACAATGAGCAGTTCTTC. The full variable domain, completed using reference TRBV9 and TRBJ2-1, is DSGVTQTPKHLITATGQRVTLRCSPRSGDLSVYWYQQSLDQGLQFLIQYYNGEERAKGNILERFSAQQFPDLHSELNLSSLELGDSALYFCASSVGDSYNEQFFGPGTRLTVL.

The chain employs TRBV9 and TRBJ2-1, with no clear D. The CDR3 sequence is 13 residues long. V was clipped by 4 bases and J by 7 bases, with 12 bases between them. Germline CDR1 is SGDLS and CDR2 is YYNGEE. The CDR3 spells CASSPQDMNEQFF. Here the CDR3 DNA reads TGTGCCAGCAGCCCGCAGGATATGAATGAGCAGTTCTTC.

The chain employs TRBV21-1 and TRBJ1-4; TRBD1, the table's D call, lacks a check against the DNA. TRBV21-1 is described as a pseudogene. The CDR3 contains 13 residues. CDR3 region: CASIRVGREKLFF. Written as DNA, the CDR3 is TGTGCCAGCATCAGGGTTGGGCGTGAAAAACTGTTTTTT.

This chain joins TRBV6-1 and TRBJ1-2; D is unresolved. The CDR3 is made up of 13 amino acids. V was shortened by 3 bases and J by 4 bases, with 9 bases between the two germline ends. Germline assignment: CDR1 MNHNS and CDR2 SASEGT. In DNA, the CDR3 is TGTGCCAGCAGTGACCTTAGCGGCTATGGCTACACCTTC. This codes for CASSDLSGYGYTF.

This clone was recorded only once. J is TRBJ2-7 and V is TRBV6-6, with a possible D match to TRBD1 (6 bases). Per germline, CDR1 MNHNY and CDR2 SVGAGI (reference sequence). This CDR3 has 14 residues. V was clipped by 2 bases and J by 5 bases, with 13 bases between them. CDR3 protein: CASSYSQGNHEQYF. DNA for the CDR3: TGTGCCAGCAGTTACAGTCAGGGGAACCACGAGCAGTACTTC.

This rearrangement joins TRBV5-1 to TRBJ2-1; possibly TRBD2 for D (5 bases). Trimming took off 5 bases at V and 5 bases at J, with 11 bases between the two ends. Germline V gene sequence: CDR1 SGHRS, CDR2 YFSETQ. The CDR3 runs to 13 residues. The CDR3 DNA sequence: TGCGCCAGCAGAGGAATGGAGGACAATGAGCAGTTCTTC. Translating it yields CASRGMEDNEQFF.

CDR3 amino acids: CASRSGTGGEQFF. Here the CDR3 DNA reads TGTGCCAGCAGATCCGGGACAGGGGGTGAGCAGTTCTTC. V and J are TRBV6-5 and TRBJ2-1, with 11 bases that match TRBD1. This CDR3 spans 13 amino acids. Unmatched junction bases numbered 4, after V lost 6 bases and J lost 9 bases. Germline values: CDR1 MNHEY, CDR2 SVGAGI.

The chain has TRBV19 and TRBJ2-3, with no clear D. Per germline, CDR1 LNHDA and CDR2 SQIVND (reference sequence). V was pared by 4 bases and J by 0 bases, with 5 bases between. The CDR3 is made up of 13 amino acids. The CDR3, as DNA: TGTGCCAGTAGTAGGATGAGCACAGATACGCAGTATTTT. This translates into CASSRMSTDTQYF.

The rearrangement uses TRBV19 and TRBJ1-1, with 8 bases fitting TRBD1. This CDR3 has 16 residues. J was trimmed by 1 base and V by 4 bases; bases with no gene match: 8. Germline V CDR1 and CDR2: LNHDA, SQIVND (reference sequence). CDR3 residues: CASSSGAGGTNTEAFF. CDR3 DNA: TGTGCCAGTAGTAGCGGGGCAGGGGGCACGAACACTGAAGCTTTCTTT.

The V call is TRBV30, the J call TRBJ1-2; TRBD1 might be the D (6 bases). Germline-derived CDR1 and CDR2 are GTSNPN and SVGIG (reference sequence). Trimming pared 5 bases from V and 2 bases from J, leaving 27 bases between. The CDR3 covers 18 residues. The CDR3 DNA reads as TGTGCCTGGGATACCCTTCTCACACCGGGGGCTGGGAACTATGGCTACACCTTC. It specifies CAWDTLLTPGAGNYGYTF.

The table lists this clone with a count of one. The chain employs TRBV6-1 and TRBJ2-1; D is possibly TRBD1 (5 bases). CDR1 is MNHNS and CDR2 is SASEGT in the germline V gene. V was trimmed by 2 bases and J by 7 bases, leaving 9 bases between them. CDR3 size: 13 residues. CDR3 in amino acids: CASSEQGWNEQFF. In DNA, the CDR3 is TGTGCCAGCAGTGAACAGGGTTGGAATGAGCAGTTCTTC.

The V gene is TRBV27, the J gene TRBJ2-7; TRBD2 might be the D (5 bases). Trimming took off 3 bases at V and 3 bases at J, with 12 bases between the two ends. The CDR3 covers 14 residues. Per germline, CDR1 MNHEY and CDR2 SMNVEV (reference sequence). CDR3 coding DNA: TGTGCCAGCAGTTTCGCGACTACAGTCTACGAGCAGTACTTC. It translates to CASSFATTVYEQYF.

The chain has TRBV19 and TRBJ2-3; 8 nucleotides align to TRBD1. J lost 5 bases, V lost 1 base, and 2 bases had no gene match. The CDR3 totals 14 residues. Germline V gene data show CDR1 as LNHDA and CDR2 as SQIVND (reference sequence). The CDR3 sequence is CASSIGTGIDTQYF. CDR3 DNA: TGTGCCAGTAGTATAGGGACAGGGATAGATACGCAGTATTTT.

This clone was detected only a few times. CDR3 nucleotides: TGTGCCAGCACCAACAACCTTTTCGAGCAGTACTTC. This gives the protein CASTNNLFEQYF. The gene calls are TRBV27 and TRBJ2-7; D unresolved. This CDR3 is built from 12 residues. The V and J ends lost 7 bases and 6 bases respectively, with 13 bases between them. Germline loops: CDR1 MNHEY, CDR2 SMNVEV (reference sequence).

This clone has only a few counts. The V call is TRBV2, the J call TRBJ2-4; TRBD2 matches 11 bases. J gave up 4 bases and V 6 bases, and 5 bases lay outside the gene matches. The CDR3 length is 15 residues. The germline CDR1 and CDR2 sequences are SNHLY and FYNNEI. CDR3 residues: CASSSTSGDKNIQYF. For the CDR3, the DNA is TGTGCCAGCAGCTCGACTAGCGGGGATAAAAACATTCAGTACTTC.

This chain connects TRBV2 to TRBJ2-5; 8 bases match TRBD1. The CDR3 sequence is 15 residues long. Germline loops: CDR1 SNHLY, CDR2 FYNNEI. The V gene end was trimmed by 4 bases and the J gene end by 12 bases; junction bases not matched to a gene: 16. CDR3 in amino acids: CASSASGQGLPKEYF. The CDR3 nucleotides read TGTGCCAGCAGTGCATCCGGACAGGGTTTACCGAAAGAGTACTTC.